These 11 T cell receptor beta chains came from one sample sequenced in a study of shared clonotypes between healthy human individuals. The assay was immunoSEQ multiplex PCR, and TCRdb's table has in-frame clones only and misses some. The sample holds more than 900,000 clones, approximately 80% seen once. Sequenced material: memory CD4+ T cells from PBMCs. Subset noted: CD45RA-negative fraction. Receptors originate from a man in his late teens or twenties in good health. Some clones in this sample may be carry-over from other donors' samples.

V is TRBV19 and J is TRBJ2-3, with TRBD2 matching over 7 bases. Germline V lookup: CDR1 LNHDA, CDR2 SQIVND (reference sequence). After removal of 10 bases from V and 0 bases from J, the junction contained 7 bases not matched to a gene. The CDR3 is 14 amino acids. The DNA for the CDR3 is TGTGCCACCCAGAAGACTAGCAGCACAGATACGCAGTATTTT. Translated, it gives CATQKTSSTDTQYF.

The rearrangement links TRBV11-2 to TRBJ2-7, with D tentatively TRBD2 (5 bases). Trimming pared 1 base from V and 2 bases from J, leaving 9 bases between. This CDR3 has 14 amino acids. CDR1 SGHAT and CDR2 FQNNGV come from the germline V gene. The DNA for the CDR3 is TGTGCCAGCAGCTTAGCCCGGGGTACCTACGAGCAGTACTTC. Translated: CASSLARGTYEQYF.

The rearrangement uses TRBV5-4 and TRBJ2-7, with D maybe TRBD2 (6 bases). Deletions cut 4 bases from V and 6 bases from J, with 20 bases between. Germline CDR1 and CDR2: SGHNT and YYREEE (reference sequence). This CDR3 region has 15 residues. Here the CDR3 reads CASSPGGEAGAEQYF. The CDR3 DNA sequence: TGTGCCAGCAGCCCAGGTGGGGAGGCCGGTGCCGAGCAGTACTTC.

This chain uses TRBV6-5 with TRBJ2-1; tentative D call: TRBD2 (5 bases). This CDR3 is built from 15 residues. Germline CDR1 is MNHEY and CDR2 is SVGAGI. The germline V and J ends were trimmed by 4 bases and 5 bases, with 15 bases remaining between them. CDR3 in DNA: TGTGCCAGCAGTTCACTGGTCCGGAGGCACAATGAGCAGTTCTTC. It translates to CASSSLVRRHNEQFF.

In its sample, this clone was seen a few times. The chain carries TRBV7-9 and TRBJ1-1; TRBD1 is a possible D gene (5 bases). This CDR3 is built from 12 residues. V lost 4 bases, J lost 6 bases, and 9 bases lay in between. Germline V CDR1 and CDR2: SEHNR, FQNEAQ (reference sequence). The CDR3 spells CASSSDSAEAFF. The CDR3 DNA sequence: TGTGCCAGCAGCTCAGACAGCGCTGAAGCTTTCTTT.

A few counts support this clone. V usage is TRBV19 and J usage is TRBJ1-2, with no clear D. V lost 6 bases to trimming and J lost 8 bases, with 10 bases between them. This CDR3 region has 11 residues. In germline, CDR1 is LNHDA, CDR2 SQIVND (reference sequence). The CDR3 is CASSLTWGYTF. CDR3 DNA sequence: TGTGCCAGTAGCCTGACGTGGGGCTACACCTTC.

The CDR3 region is CASSAPSQETQYF. The CDR3 bases are TGTGCCAGCAGCGCCCCTAGTCAAGAGACCCAGTACTTC. The chain employs TRBV9 and TRBJ2-5; D uncertain. This CDR3 is built from 13 residues. Trimming removed 3 bases at V and 2 bases at J, with 8 bases between. Germline lookup yields CDR1 SGDLS and CDR2 YYNGEE.

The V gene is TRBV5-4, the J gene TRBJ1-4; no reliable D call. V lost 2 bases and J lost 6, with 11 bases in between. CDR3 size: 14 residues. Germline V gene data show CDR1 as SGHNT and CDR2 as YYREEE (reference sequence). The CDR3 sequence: CASSFSSGDEKLFF. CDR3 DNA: TGTGCCAGCAGCTTTAGTTCCGGGGATGAAAAACTGTTTTTT.

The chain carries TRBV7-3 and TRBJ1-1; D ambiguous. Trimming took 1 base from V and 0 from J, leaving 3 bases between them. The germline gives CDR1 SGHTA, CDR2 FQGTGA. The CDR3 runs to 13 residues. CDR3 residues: CASSLNVNTEAFF. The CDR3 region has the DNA TGTGCCAGCAGCTTAAACGTGAACACTGAAGCTTTCTTT.

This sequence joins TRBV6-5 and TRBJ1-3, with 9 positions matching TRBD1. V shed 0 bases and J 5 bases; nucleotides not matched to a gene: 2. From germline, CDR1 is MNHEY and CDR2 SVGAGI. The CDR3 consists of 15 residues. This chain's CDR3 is CASSYSGQGRNTIYF. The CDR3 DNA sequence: TGTGCCAGCAGTTACTCGGGACAGGGCAGAAACACCATATATTTT.

The CDR3 protein is CASTGQSQGQPQHF. The CDR3 nucleotides read TGTGCCAGCACCGGACAGTCCCAAGGGCAGCCCCAGCATTTT. The chain joins TRBV28 to TRBJ1-5, with D maybe TRBD1 (6 bases). Deletions cut 7 bases from V and 7 bases from J, with 17 bases between. The CDR3 spans 14 residues. Germline V lookup: CDR1 MDHEN, CDR2 SYDVKM.